The 27 T cell receptor beta chains given below trace back to one sample, sequenced in a study of Graves' ophthalmopathy and Graves' hyperthyroidism. Amplifying from RNA transcripts, the study obtained TCR beta CDR3 regions. The first-round RT-PCR employed HTBI primers together with the Qiagen OneStep RT-PCR kit. A multiplex PCR was then performed as the second round. A single record per CDR3 protein comes from TCRdb applying MiXCR to the multiplex PCR reads. The profile shows over 500,000 distinct CDR3 sequences, 22% of them singletons. What was sequenced was peripheral blood. All receptors derive from a young woman with stable Graves' hyperthyroidism. Some clones in this sample may be carry-over from other donors' samples.

This clonotype has a count of ten or more. The V and J genes are TRBV2 and TRBJ1-5; D gene uncertain. This CDR3 has 14 residues. V was clipped by 8 bases and J by 1 base, with 12 bases between them. The germline V gene has CDR1 SNHLY and CDR2 FYNNEI. In nucleotides, the CDR3 is TGTGCCAGCTACTCAACGAGGAGCAATCAGCCCCAGCATTTT. Its translation: CASYSTRSNQPQHF.

V gene TRBV28 combines with J gene TRBJ2-7, with TRBD1 matching 8 bases. After removal of 3 bases from V and 6 bases from J, the junction contained 10 bases not matched to a gene. The CDR3 runs 15 residues. Germline V gives CDR1 MDHEN, CDR2 SYDVKM. DNA for the CDR3: TGTGCCAGCAGTTTGGGTTACAGGGGGATGGGCGAGCAGTACTTC. The encoded protein is CASSLGYRGMGEQYF.

This rearrangement joins TRBV6-1 to TRBJ1-6; 7 positions agree with TRBD1. J was trimmed by 11 bases and V by 6 bases; bases with no gene match: 10. Germline CDR1 is MNHNS and CDR2 is SASEGT. The CDR3 sequence is 14 residues long. The CDR3 DNA is TGTGCCAGCAGGGTACAGGGGCTTGGGACACCCCTCCACTTT. It yields the protein CASRVQGLGTPLHF.

This clonotype was seen ten or more times. This chain connects TRBV6-5 to TRBJ2-7; D uncertain. Germline CDR1 and CDR2: MNHEY and SVGAGI. V shed 4 bases and J shed 2 bases, with 15 bases lying between them. The CDR3 is 15 residues long. The CDR3 DNA sequence: TGTGCCAGCAGTTCCCTCACCACAGCTACCTACGAGCAGTACTTC. Residues: CASSSLTTATYEQYF.

There are many counts of this clonotype. V usage is TRBV12-3 or TRBV12-4 and J usage is TRBJ2-5; D unresolved. CDR3 length: 15 residues. Between the trimmed V and J ends, which lost 6 bases and 4 bases, there was a span of 18 bases. CDR3 sequence reads: CASSRARSLGETQYF. CDR3 coding DNA: TGTGCCAGCAGCCGGGCCCGATCACTGGGAGAGACCCAGTACTTC.

This clonotype was observed many times. The V gene is TRBV7-9, the J gene TRBJ2-7; 7 bases fit TRBD1. The CDR3 sequence is 13 residues long. Germline lookup yields CDR1 SEHNR and CDR2 FQNEAQ (reference sequence). The ends lost 5 bases at V and 4 bases at J; junction bases unmatched: 5. Here the CDR3 reads CASSPTGRYEQYF. The CDR3 DNA sequence: TGTGCCAGCAGCCCGACAGGGAGATACGAGCAGTACTTC. Variable domain in full (rest from reference TRBV7-9 and TRBJ2-7): DTGVSQNPRHKITKRGQNVTFRCDPISEHNRLYWYRQTLGQGPEFLTYFQNEAQLEKSRLLSDRFSAERPKGSFSTLEIQRTEQGDSAMYLCASSPTGRYEQYFGPGTRLTVT.

In this sample, this clonotype turned up many times. The CDR3 protein is CASSYYGQGGDGYTF. The DNA for the CDR3 is TGTGCCAGCAGTTACTACGGACAGGGTGGGGATGGCTACACCTTC. The genes are TRBV6-5 and TRBJ1-2; 8 bases line up with TRBD1. Germline V gene lookup returns CDR1 MNHEY and CDR2 SVGAGI. The CDR3 totals 15 residues. Trimming removed 1 base from V and 6 bases from J; junction bases left unmatched: 7.

This clonotype was counted ten times or more. V is TRBV12-5 and J is TRBJ2-7; D perhaps matches TRBD2 (7 bases). This CDR3 region has 17 residues. Trimming stripped 3 bases from V and 5 bases from J, with 23 bases between. CDR1 and CDR2 from the germline V gene are LGHNT and FRNRAP. CDR3 nucleotide sequence: TGTGCTAGTGGTTTCCCCGCCGGTCGGGGGGCAGACGACGAGCAGTACTTC. It translates to CASGFPAGRGADDEQYF.

V is TRBV11-1 and J is TRBJ2-2; D may be TRBD1 (6 bases). V lost 2 bases, J lost 2 bases, and 12 bases lay in between. Germline V gene lookup returns CDR1 SGHAT and CDR2 FQDESV (reference sequence). The CDR3 totals 16 residues. CDR3 sequence (DNA): TGTGCCAGCAGCTTATTCAGGGGAGTAAACACCGGGGAGCTGTTTTTT. This codes for CASSLFRGVNTGELFF.

The CDR3 DNA reads as TGTGCCAGCAGTCCCGGACAGGTTGGGCAAGCTTTCTTT. It translates to CASSPGQVGQAFF. The rearrangement links TRBV28 to TRBJ1-1; 7 bases are a match to TRBD1. The CDR3 totals 13 residues. CDR1 is MDHEN, CDR2 SYDVKM, per germline. V was pared by 5 bases and J by 9 bases, with 9 bases of the junction left unmatched.

This clonotype was counted many times. The J gene is TRBJ1-2, the V gene TRBV5-1; 8 nucleotides agree with TRBD1. The CDR3 consists of 14 residues. Per the germline V gene, CDR1 is SGHRS and CDR2 is YFSETQ. V shed 7 bases, J shed 1 base, and the junction held 6 bases outside the gene matches. DNA of the CDR3: TGCGCCAGCGGGAGGACAGGGAGTAACTATGGCTACACCTTC. Its protein is CASGRTGSNYGYTF. The entire variable domain, with the rest obtained from reference TRBV5-1 and TRBJ1-2, is as follows: KAGVTQTPRYLIKTRGQQVTLSCSPISGHRSVSWYQQTPGQGLQFLFEYFSETQRNKGNFPGRFSGRQFSNSRSEMNVSTLELGDSALYLCASGRTGSNYGYTFGSGTRLTVV.

This clonotype was seen at least ten times. The chain employs TRBV11-2 and TRBJ2-5; D is ambiguous. The CDR3 extends over 13 amino acids. Looked up from germline, CDR1 is SGHAT and CDR2 is FQNNGV. Trimming left V 0 bases short and J 5 bases short, with 7 bases between. DNA for the CDR3: TGTGCCAGCAGCTTAGAGCCGCGGGAGACCCAGTACTTC. This gives the protein CASSLEPRETQYF.

As to this clonotype: This may be a read error: a much more frequent sequence differs by one nucleotide. The rearrangement links TRBV11-3 to TRBJ2-2; D is tentatively TRBD1 or TRBD2 (5 bases each). The CDR3 covers 15 residues. The germline V gene has CDR1 SGHNT and CDR2 YENEEA. CDR3 loop: CASSLGARWDGELLF. The CDR3 DNA reads as TGTGCCAGCAGCTTAGGCGCCAGGTGGGACGGGGAGCTGTTGTTT. The full variable domain, in which reference TRBV11-3 and TRBJ2-2 provide the parts outside the CDR3, is EAGVVQSPRYKIIEKKQPVAFWCNPISGHNTLYWYLQNLGQGPELLIRYENEEAVDDSQLPKDRFSAERLKGVDSTLKIQPAELGDSAVYLCASSLGARWDGELLFGEGSRLTVL.

This clonotype was counted many times. This rearrangement joins TRBV29-1 to TRBJ2-7, with D perhaps TRBD1 or TRBD2 (7 bases each). The germline gives CDR1 SQVTM, CDR2 ANQGSEA. CDR3 length equals 13 residues. Trimming removed 4 bases from V and 6 bases from J, with 16 bases in between. CDR3 sequence: CSVAETGRGEQYF. For the CDR3, the DNA is TGCAGCGTTGCGGAGACAGGGAGGGGCGAGCAGTACTTC.

Note on this clonotype: A much larger clone lies a single base off, so this may be a read error. The gene calls are TRBV11-2 and TRBJ1-2; 12 bases map to TRBD1. The CDR3 spans 16 residues. In germline, CDR1 is SGHAT, CDR2 FQNNGV. CDR3 sequence reads: CASSRAGTGGNYGFTF. For the CDR3, the DNA is TGTGCCAGCAGCAGAGCCGGGACAGGGGGCAACTATGGCTTCACCTTC.

The V gene is TRBV2, the J gene TRBJ2-2, with TRBD1 identical over 9 bases. J lost 5 bases, V lost 5 bases, and 6 bases had no gene match. The CDR3 covers 15 residues. Germline lookup yields CDR1 SNHLY and CDR2 FYNNEI. The CDR3 protein is CASSKGQGITGELFF. The CDR3 DNA follows: TGTGCCAGCAGTAAGGGACAGGGTATAACCGGGGAGCTGTTTTTT.

This clonotype was counted a single time. The chain employs TRBV28 and TRBJ2-7, with D hard to call. This CDR3 is 15 amino acids long. V was shortened by 6 bases and J by 0 bases, with 15 bases between the two germline ends. Germline V gene data show CDR1 as MDHEN and CDR2 as SYDVKM. The CDR3 DNA reads as TGTGCCAGCAGAAGGAAAGCGCACAGCTCCTACGAGCAGTACTTC. It codes for CASRRKAHSSYEQYF.

DNA of the CDR3: TGTGCCAGCAGTACTCAGTCTGATTCACCCCTCCACTTT. It is translated as CASSTQSDSPLHF. This chain connects TRBV6-1 to TRBJ1-6, with no clear D. Germline V gene sequence: CDR1 MNHNS, CDR2 SASEGT. The V and J ends lost 5 bases and 8 bases respectively, with 10 bases between them. This CDR3 region has 13 residues.

This clonotype was seen only a few times. The CDR3 protein is CASSLYTGQANYGYTF. The CDR3 DNA follows: TGCGCCAGCAGCTTGTACACAGGGCAAGCTAACTATGGCTACACCTTC. The rearrangement joins TRBV5-1 to TRBJ1-2; weak D call: TRBD1 (6 bases). This CDR3 region has 16 residues. V lost 1 base to trimming and J lost 0 bases, with 13 bases between them. The V gene's germline CDR1 is SGHRS and CDR2 YFSETQ.

The rearrangement uses TRBV5-1 and TRBJ1-6, with D possibly TRBD1 on 6 matching bases. The CDR3 has 14 residues. Per the germline V gene, CDR1 is SGHRS and CDR2 is YFSETQ. Trimming shortened V by 3 bases and J by 13 bases, and 17 bases separated the two germline ends. CDR3 DNA sequence: TGCGCCAGCAGCTCACAGGGCGCCCGGGGGCCCCTCCACTTT. Its protein product is CASSSQGARGPLHF.

Here the CDR3 DNA reads TGCAGTGCTAGCCGGGACACTTCTAACTATGGCTACACCTTC. The encoded protein is CSASRDTSNYGYTF. The chain has TRBV20-1 and TRBJ1-2, with a weak D call TRBD1 (6 bases). The germline V gene encodes CDR1 DFQATT and CDR2 SNEGSKA (reference sequence). The CDR3 loop spans 14 amino acids. With 3 bases removed from V and 0 bases from J, the gap between germline ends came to 11 bases.

In this sample, this clonotype turned up many times. The rearrangement joins TRBV24-1 to TRBJ1-1, with D perhaps matching TRBD1 (5 bases). This CDR3 is 13 amino acids long. Trimming took 7 bases from V and 0 from J, leaving 8 bases between them. Per germline, CDR1 KGHDR and CDR2 SFDVKD. CDR3 nucleotides: TGTGCCACCAGGGGGCCCATGAACACTGAAGCTTTCTTT. Protein: CATRGPMNTEAFF.

This clonotype showed up just once. This sequence joins TRBV3-1 and TRBJ1-1; D unresolved. This CDR3 has 15 residues. Between the trimmed V and J ends, which lost 1 base and 6 bases, there was a span of 15 bases. Germline V lookup: CDR1 LGHDT, CDR2 YNNKEL (reference sequence). The DNA for the CDR3 is TGTGCCAGCAGCCAAGGCCTGGACCCTCGGGCTGAAGCTTTCTTT. It specifies CASSQGLDPRAEAFF.

This clonotype was recorded at least ten times. The limits of the CDR3 on the DNA are not certain, so only TCRdb's listed CDR3 is given. The chain is built from TRBV5-2 and TRBJ1-3; TRBD1 is taken as the D call from the table, unchecked against the DNA. TRBV5-2 constitutes a pseudogene. The CDR3 numbers 22 amino acids, ends counted. CDR3: CASNQFKPWGQGIGSSGNTIYF.

The chain carries TRBV10-3 and TRBJ2-7, with D possibly TRBD1 on 6 matching bases. Germline V lookup: CDR1 ENHRY, CDR2 SYGVKD. V dropped 6 bases and J dropped 3 bases, with 9 bases sitting between them. The CDR3 contains 12 residues. CDR3 coding DNA: TGTGCCATCAGCCAGGGGAACTACGAGCAGTACTTC. This sequence encodes CAISQGNYEQYF.

This clonotype was seen at least ten times. This chain joins TRBV30 and TRBJ2-7, with 7 bases aligning to TRBD1. V was pared by 4 bases and J by 2 bases, with 2 bases of the junction left unmatched. CDR1 and CDR2 (germline): GTSNPN, SVGIG (reference sequence). This CDR3 spans 12 amino acids. The CDR3 protein is CAWTGTAYEQYF. CDR3 bases: TGTGCCTGGACCGGGACAGCCTACGAGCAGTACTTC. The full variable domain, in which reference TRBV30 and TRBJ2-7 provide the parts outside the CDR3, is SQTIHQWPATLVQPVGSPLSLECTVEGTSNPNLYWYRQAAGRGLQLLFYSVGIGQISSEVPQNLSASRPQDRQFILSSKKLLLSDSGFYLCAWTGTAYEQYFGPGTRLTVT.

This clonotype was seen only a few times. A read error may be the cause here, since a much bigger clone is one base away. J is TRBJ1-5 and V is TRBV27; TRBD1 might be the D (5 bases). CDR1 is MNHEY and CDR2 is SMNVEV in the germline V gene (reference sequence). The CDR3 spans 14 residues. The CDR3: CASSLAGTNQSQHF. CDR3 in DNA: TGTGCCAGCAGTTTGGCAGGGACTAATCAGTCCCAGCATTTT.